Described below is a single T cell receptor (beta chain) sequence and its context. Some clones are missing from TCRdb's copy, which holds only in-frame ones; the method was immunoSEQ multiplex PCR. The sample yields 50,000 to 65,000 clones, around 90% seen once. The sample comes from a study of T cell changes during pregnancy in multiple sclerosis. Germline lookup yields CDR1 MNHNS and CDR2 SASEGT. V gave up 3 bases and J gave up 5 bases; unmatched junction bases: 6. The CDR3 covers 14 residues. Specimen: peripheral blood, collected in the first trimester of pregnancy. The TCR originated in a female donor with multiple sclerosis, enrolled in a pregnancy study. The chain carries TRBV6-1 and TRBJ2-7, with TRBD1 matching 8 bases. The DNA for the CDR3 is TGTGCCAGCAGTGACAGGGGGCGTCTCCACGAGCAGTACTTC. Translated: CASSDRGRLHEQYF.